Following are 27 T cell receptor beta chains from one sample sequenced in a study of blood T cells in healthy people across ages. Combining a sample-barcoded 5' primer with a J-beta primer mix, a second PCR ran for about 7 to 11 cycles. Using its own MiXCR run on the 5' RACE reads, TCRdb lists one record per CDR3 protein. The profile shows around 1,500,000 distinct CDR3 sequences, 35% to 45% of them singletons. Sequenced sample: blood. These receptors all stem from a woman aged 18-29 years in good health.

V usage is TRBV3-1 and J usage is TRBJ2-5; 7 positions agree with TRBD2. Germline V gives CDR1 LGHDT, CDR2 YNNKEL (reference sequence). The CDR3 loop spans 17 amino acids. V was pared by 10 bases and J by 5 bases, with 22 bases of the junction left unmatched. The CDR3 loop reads CATQLDKPSSGGETQYF. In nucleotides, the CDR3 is TGTGCCACCCAGCTCGACAAACCCTCTAGCGGAGGGGAGACCCAGTACTTC.

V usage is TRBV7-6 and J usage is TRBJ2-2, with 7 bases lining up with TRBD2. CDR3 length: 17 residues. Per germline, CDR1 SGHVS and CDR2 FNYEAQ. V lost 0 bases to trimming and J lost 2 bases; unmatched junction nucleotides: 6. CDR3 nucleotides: TGTGCCAGCAGCTTAGCGTTCGGGGGGATTAACACCGGGGAGCTGTTTTTT. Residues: CASSLAFGGINTGELFF.

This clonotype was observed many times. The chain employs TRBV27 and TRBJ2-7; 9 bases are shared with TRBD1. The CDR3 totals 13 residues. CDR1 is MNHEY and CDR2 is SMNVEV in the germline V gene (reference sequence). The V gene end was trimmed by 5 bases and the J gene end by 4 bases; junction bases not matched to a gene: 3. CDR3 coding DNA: TGTGCCAGCAGTGCGACAGGGGGGTACGAGCAGTACTTC. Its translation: CASSATGGYEQYF.

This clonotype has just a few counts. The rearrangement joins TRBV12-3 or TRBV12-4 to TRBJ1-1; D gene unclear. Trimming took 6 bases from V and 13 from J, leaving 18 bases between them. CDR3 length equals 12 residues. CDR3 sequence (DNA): TGTGCCAGCAGGTCAGCCGTCGGAGCGGTTTTCTTT. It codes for CASRSAVGAVFF.

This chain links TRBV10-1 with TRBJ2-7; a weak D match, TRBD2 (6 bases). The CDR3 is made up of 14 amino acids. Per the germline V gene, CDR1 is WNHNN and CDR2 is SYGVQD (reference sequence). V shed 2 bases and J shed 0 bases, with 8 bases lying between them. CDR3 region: CASSEISGSYEQYF. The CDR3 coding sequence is TGCGCCAGCAGTGAGATTAGCGGCTCCTACGAGCAGTACTTC.

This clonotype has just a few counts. CDR3 protein: CASSHGLAPQNIQYF. The CDR3 DNA reads as TGTGCCAGCAGCCATGGACTAGCTCCTCAAAACATTCAGTACTTC. The V call is TRBV7-2, the J call TRBJ2-7, with TRBD2 matching over 8 bases. The J call is in doubt because the DNA end fits TRBJ2-4 better. CDR1 and CDR2 (germline): SGHTA, FQGNSA. The CDR3 sequence is 15 residues long.

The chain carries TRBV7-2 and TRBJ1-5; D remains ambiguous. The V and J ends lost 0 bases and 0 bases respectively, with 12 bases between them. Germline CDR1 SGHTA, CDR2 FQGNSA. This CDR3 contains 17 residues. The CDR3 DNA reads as TGTGCCAGCAGCTTAGCAGGGCCAGCGATTAGCAATCAGCCCCAGCATTTT. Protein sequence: CASSLAGPAISNQPQHF.

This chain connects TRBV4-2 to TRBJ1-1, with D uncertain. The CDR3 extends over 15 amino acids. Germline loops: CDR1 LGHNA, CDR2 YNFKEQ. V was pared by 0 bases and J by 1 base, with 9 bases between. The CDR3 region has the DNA TGTGCCAGCAGCCAAGATCTACGGTCGAACACTGAAGCTTTCTTT. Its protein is CASSQDLRSNTEAFF.

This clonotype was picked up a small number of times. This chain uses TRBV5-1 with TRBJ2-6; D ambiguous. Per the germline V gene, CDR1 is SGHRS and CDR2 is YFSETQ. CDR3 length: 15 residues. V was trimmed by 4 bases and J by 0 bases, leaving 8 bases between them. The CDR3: CASSEGISGANVLTF. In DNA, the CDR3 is TGCGCCAGCAGCGAAGGGATCTCTGGGGCCAACGTCCTGACTTTC.

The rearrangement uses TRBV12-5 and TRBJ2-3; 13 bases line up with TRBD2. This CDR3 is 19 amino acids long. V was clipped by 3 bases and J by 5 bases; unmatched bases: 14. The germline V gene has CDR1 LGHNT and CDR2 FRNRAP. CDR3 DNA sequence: TGTGCTAGTGGTTTCGAGCCGGCGACTAGCGGGAGGTTAGGAGATACGCAGTATTTT. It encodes CASGFEPATSGRLGDTQYF.

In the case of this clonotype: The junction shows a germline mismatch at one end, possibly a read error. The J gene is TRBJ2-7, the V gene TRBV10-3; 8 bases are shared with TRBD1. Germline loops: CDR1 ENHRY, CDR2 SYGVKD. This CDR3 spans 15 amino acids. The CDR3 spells CAISVDGTGSDEQYF. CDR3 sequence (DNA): TGTGCCATCAGTGTAGACGGGACAGGCTCCGACGAGCAGTACTTC.

CDR3: CSARLGGDSYEQYF. The CDR3 coding sequence is TGCAGTGCTCGCCTGGGAGGGGACTCCTACGAGCAGTACTTC. The genes are TRBV20-1 and TRBJ2-7; 7 nucleotides align to TRBD2. V lost 5 bases to trimming and J lost 0 bases; unmatched junction nucleotides: 7. The germline CDR1 and CDR2 sequences are DFQATT and SNEGSKA (reference sequence). This CDR3 has 14 amino acids.

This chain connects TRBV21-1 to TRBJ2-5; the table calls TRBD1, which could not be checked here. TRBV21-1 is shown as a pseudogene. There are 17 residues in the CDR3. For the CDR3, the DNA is TGTGCCAGCATCTGGGTGTTCGCCGGGACATCGCAAGAGACCCAGTACTTC. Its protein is CASIWVFAGTSQETQYF.

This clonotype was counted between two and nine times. The CDR3 region is CASKSSGLSTDTQYF. CDR3 sequence (DNA): TGTGCCAGCAAGTCTAGCGGGCTTAGCACAGATACGCAGTATTTT. The rearrangement links TRBV6-2 or TRBV6-3 to TRBJ2-3; 8 bases map to TRBD2. The CDR3 runs to 15 residues. Germline V gives CDR1 MNHEY, CDR2 SVGEGT. The trim removed 7 bases at V and 0 bases at J, leaving 6 bases unmatched.

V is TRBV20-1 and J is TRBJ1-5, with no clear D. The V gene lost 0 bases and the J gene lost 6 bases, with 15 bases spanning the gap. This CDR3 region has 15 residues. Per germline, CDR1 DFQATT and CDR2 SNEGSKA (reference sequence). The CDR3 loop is CSARDSQPTSQPQHF. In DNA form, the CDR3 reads TGCAGTGCTAGAGATAGTCAGCCCACCAGTCAGCCCCAGCATTTT.

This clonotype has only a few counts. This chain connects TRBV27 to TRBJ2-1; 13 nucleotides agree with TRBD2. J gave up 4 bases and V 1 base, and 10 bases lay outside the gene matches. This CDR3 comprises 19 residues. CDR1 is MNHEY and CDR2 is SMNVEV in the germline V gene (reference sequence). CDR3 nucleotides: TGTGCCAGCAGTTTATTAAGTGGACTAGCGGGGGAGCTATACAATGAGCAGTTCTTC. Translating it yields CASSLLSGLAGELYNEQFF.

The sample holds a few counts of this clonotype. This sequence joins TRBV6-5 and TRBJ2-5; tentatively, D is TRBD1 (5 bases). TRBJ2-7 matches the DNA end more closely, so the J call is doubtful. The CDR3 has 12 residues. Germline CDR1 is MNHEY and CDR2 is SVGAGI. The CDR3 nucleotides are TGTGCCAGTAGAAGGGTCCAGGGCGAGCAGTACTTC. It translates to CASRRVQGEQYF.

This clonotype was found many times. CDR3 protein: CASSLSETGSKGYEQYF. DNA of the CDR3: TGTGCCAGCAGTTTGTCTGAAACAGGTTCTAAGGGCTACGAGCAGTACTTC. The J gene is TRBJ2-7, the V gene TRBV12-3 or TRBV12-4; D might be TRBD1 (5 bases). CDR3 length: 17 residues. V lost 3 bases and J 3 bases, leaving 21 bases between the germline ends.

CDR3 nucleotide sequence: TGTGCCATCACCGTCCCGGGACTAGCGGGGGCCGCTGACGGGGAGCTGTTTTTT. Translated, it gives CAITVPGLAGAADGELFF. The J gene is TRBJ2-2, the V gene TRBV10-3; 14 bases map to TRBD2. Trimming took 7 bases from V and 7 from J; bases not matched to a gene: 14. This CDR3 has 18 amino acids. Germline V gene lookup returns CDR1 ENHRY and CDR2 SYGVKD.

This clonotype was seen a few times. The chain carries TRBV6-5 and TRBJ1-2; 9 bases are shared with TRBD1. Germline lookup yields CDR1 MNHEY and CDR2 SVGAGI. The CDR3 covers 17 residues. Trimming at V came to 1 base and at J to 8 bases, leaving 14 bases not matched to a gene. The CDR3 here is CASSYFRTGASTWGYTF. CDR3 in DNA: TGTGCCAGCAGTTACTTTCGGACAGGGGCGAGTACGTGGGGCTACACCTTC.

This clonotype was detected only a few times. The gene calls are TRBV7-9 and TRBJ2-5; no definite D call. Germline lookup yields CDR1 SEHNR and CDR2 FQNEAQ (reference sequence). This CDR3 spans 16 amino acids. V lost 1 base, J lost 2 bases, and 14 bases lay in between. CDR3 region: CASSLGSPNEQETQYF. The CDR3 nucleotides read TGTGCCAGCAGCTTAGGTTCGCCGAACGAACAAGAGACCCAGTACTTC.

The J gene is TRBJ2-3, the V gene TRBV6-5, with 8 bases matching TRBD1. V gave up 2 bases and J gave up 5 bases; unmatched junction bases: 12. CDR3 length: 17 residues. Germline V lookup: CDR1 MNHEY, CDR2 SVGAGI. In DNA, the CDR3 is TGTGCCAGCAGTTACAATCAGGGGGCAAATGAGGGAGATACGCAGTATTTT. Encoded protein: CASSYNQGANEGDTQYF.

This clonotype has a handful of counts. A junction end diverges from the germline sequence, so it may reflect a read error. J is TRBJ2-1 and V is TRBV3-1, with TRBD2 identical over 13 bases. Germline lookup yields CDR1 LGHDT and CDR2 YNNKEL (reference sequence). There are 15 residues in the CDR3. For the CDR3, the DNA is TGTGCCAGCAACCAACTAGCGGGAGGGTGGCACGAGCAGTTCTTC. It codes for CASNQLAGGWHEQFF.

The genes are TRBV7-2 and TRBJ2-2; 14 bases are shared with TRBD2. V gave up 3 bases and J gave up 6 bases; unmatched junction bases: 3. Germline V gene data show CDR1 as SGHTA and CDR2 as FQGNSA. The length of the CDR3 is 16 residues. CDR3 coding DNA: TGTGCCAGCAGCTTGGGACTAGCGGGAGTGGCCGGGGAGCTGTTTTTT. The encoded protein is CASSLGLAGVAGELFF.

CDR3 sequence (DNA): TGTGCCAGCAGTTTCCTTGGACTAAACCAAGAGACCCAGTACTTC. It translates to CASSFLGLNQETQYF. The rearrangement joins TRBV27 to TRBJ2-5; maybe TRBD2 (6 bases). The V and J ends lost 3 bases and 0 bases respectively, with 11 bases between them. The germline gives CDR1 MNHEY, CDR2 SMNVEV (reference sequence). There are 15 residues in the CDR3.

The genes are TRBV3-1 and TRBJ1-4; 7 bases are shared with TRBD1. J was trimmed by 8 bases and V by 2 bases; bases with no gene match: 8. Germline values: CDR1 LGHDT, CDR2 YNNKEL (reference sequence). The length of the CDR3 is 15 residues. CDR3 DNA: TGTGCCAGCAGCCAACGACAGGGCTGGGAGGAAAAACTGTTTTTT. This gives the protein CASSQRQGWEEKLFF.

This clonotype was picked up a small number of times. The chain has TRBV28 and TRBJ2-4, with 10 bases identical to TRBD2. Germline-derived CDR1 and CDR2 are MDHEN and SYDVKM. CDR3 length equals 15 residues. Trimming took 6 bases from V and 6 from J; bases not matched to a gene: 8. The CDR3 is CASSPIPSGGNIQYF. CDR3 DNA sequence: TGTGCCAGCAGCCCTATCCCTAGCGGGGGAAACATTCAGTACTTC.